Following are 2 T cell receptor beta chains from one sample sequenced in a study of T cell changes during pregnancy in multiple sclerosis. Some clones are missing from TCRdb's copy, which holds only in-frame ones; the method was immunoSEQ multiplex PCR. The sample has roughly 38,000 clones; around 89% are singletons. Material: CD8+ T cells from peripheral blood mononuclear cells, obtained in the third trimester of pregnancy. These receptor sequences come from a female donor with multiple sclerosis, enrolled in a pregnancy study.

CDR3 amino acids: CASSLLGSGNTEAFF. The DNA of the CDR3 is TGTGCCAGCAGTTTATTGGGCAGCGGGAACACTGAAGCTTTCTTT. The chain uses TRBV27 and TRBJ1-1; D gene uncertain. Germline V CDR1 and CDR2: MNHEY, SMNVEV (reference sequence). The V and J ends lost 1 base and 1 base respectively, with 10 bases between them. This CDR3 has 15 residues.

This chain uses TRBV7-9 with TRBJ2-2, with TRBD2 as a possible D gene (6 bases). CDR1 and CDR2 from the germline V gene are SEHNR and FQNEAQ (reference sequence). Trimming removed 5 bases at V and 5 bases at J, with 18 bases between. The CDR3 spans 16 residues. The CDR3 loop is CASSAPGRRGTGELFF. In DNA, the CDR3 is TGTGCCAGCAGCGCCCCCGGGAGACGAGGAACCGGGGAGCTGTTTTTT.